This T cell receptor (beta chain) is drawn from a study of blood T cell repertoires in COVID-19. Those who participated ranged in age from roughly 18 to 89 years and resided in approximately 23 US areas. Cohort placement rested on clinical history that participants reported themselves. This CDR3 is built from 15 residues. CDR1 is SGHRS and CDR2 is YFSETQ in the germline V gene. The ends lost 7 bases at V and 0 bases at J; junction bases unmatched: 8. Libraries were prepared by immunoSEQ multiplex PCR; TCRdb keeps only in-frame clonotypes and omits some of them. The sample holds over 200,000 clones; about 90% are singletons and the top ten take approximately 3.3%.

Sequenced material: PBMCs or T cells enriched from blood (not recorded which). The chain has TRBV5-1 and TRBJ2-3; 7 positions match TRBD1. The receptor's source is a woman between 50 and 59 years old in a cohort exposed to, infected with or recovered from COVID-19 (not recorded which). CDR3 DNA: TGCGCCAGCCAACGACAGGGAGCTAGCACAGATACGCAGTATTTT. Amino acid sequence: CASQRQGASTDTQYF.